One and the same sample provided the 18 T cell receptor beta chains below, sequenced in a study of synovial regulatory T cells in juvenile arthritis. Their antigen targets remain unknown. Study-wide results and caveats: Blood Treg cells that were inflammation-associated showed lower TCR diversity than other blood Treg cells.

Assay used: immunoSEQ multiplex PCR; TCRdb lists only in-frame clones, some missing. The sample totals 9,000 to 10,000 clones. What was sequenced was Treg cells from blood. The subset was: HLA-DR+ inflammation-associated blood Treg cells. All receptors come from a donor younger than 30 with juvenile idiopathic arthritis.

The CDR3 sequence is CASSQDSYGYTF. J is TRBJ1-2 and V is TRBV6-6; without DNA, the TCRdb call of TRBD1 cannot be checked. The CDR3 length is 12 residues. No DNA is recorded. CDR1 and CDR2 (germline): MNHNY, SVGAGI (reference sequence).

The chain's CDR3 is CASSLYTPAGGYTF. The rearrangement uses TRBV7-2 and TRBJ1-2. This CDR3 contains 14 residues. This entry has no DNA. Germline V gives CDR1 SGHTA, CDR2 FQGNSA.

The rearrangement links TRBV5-6 to TRBJ2-3. Germline lookup yields CDR1 SGHDT and CDR2 YYEEEE. The CDR3 extends over 16 amino acids. DNA was not recorded. The CDR3 loop is CASSLAGSAEGDTQYF.

The chain links TRBV6-5 to TRBJ1-1. The CDR3 is made up of 13 amino acids. The DNA is not on file. Germline CDR1 MNHEY, CDR2 SVGAGI. The CDR3 loop is CASSYVRGTEAFF.

V usage is TRBV10-2 and J usage is TRBJ1-5; lacking DNA, the TRBD1 call made by TCRdb goes unchecked. This CDR3 is built from 14 residues. The DNA sequence is not available. CDR1 WSHSY and CDR2 SAAADI come from the germline V gene. This CDR3 reads CASSEMQVNQPQHF.

This chain connects TRBV5-4 to TRBJ1-1. From germline, CDR1 is SGHNT and CDR2 YYREEE (reference sequence). The CDR3 totals 15 residues. No nucleotide data were recorded. This CDR3 reads CASSLDAVMNTEAFF. Drawing the rest from reference TRBV5-4 and TRBJ1-1, the complete variable domain is ETGVTQSPTHLIKTRGQQVTLRCSSQSGHNTVSWYQQALGQGPQFIFQYYREEENGRGNFPPRFSGLQFPNYSSELNVNALELDDSALYLCASSLDAVMNTEAFFGQGTRLTVV.

The V gene is TRBV5-4, the J gene TRBJ1-1. Germline CDR1 SGHNT, CDR2 YYREEE (reference sequence). The CDR3 contains 13 residues. No DNA was logged. CDR3 protein: CASSLSAASEAFF.

The chain couples TRBV5-1 to TRBJ2-5; TCRdb lists TRBD2, though no DNA is available to test this call. The CDR3 is made up of 11 amino acids. No DNA is recorded. Germline CDR1 SGHRS, CDR2 YFSETQ. The CDR3 sequence: CASSLQETQYF.

The chain employs TRBV6-6 and TRBJ2-1; TCRdb indicates TRBD2, and absent DNA this call remains unverified. This CDR3 has 16 amino acids. The entry carries no DNA sequence. Germline V lookup: CDR1 MNHNY, CDR2 SVGAGI (reference sequence). The CDR3 loop reads CASIDKGGGAYNEQFF.

V and J are TRBV30 and TRBJ1-4; without DNA, the TCRdb call of TRBD1 cannot be checked. The CDR3 spans 16 residues. DNA for this receptor is not on file. CDR1 GTSNPN and CDR2 SVGIG come from the germline V gene (reference sequence). The CDR3 here is CAWSVVGVFGREKLFF. The full variable domain, rest sourced from reference TRBV30 and TRBJ1-4, is SQTIHQWPATLVQPVGSPLSLECTVEGTSNPNLYWYRQAAGRGLQLLFYSVGIGQISSEVPQNLSASRPQDRQFILSSKKLLLSDSGFYLCAWSVVGVFGREKLFFGSGTQLSVL.

The chain is built from TRBV6-1 and TRBJ2-3; TCRdb indicates TRBD2, and absent DNA this call remains unverified. Per the germline V gene, CDR1 is MNHNS and CDR2 is SASEGT. The CDR3 has 12 amino acids. The coding DNA is unavailable. The CDR3 region is CASKPGTDTQYF.

The chain recombines TRBV4-2 with TRBJ2-3; TCRdb's D call, TRBD2, is unchecked because there is no DNA. Germline V CDR1 and CDR2: LGHNA, YNFKEQ. The CDR3 is made up of 17 amino acids. No DNA is listed. CDR3 residues: CASSQDRAGGGTDTQYF.

This chain joins TRBV30 and TRBJ1-1. Germline CDR1 and CDR2: GTSNPN and SVGIG (reference sequence). This CDR3 has 12 amino acids. No DNA accompanies this entry. CDR3 in amino acids: CAWGPRNTEAFF.

This sequence joins TRBV9 and TRBJ1-2; TCRdb designates TRBD1, a call that cannot be tested without DNA. The CDR3 runs to 12 residues. The DNA sequence is not available. Germline CDR1 reads SGDLS; CDR2 reads YYNGEE. The CDR3: CASRQPNYGYTF.

V is TRBV5-6 and J is TRBJ2-5; absent DNA, TCRdb's TRBD1 call cannot be checked. Germline CDR1 SGHDT, CDR2 YYEEEE. This CDR3 has 15 amino acids. No DNA appears here. This CDR3 reads CASSLIAGRGETQYF.

This clone counts as medium-sized by frequency. This chain uses TRBV19 with TRBJ2-4. There are 14 residues in the CDR3. The DNA sequence is not available. Germline V lookup: CDR1 LNHDA, CDR2 SQIVND (reference sequence). Here the CDR3 reads CASSASSLRDIQYF.

V gene TRBV7-3 combines with J gene TRBJ1-1. This CDR3 comprises 15 residues. No DNA has been recorded. Germline loops: CDR1 SGHTA, CDR2 FQGTGA. This CDR3 is CASSPNGGRRTEAFF.

The genes are TRBV7-2 and TRBJ1-2. Germline V gene lookup returns CDR1 SGHTA and CDR2 FQGNSA. CDR3 length: 15 amino acids. The entry carries no DNA sequence. Here the CDR3 reads CASSPAGPGGEGYTF. The variable domain in full, with the rest retrieved from reference TRBV7-2 and TRBJ1-2, is GAGVSQSPSNKVTEKGKDVELRCDPISGHTALYWYRQSLGQGLEFLIYFQGNSAPDKSGLPSDRFSAERTGGSVSTLTIQRTQQEDSAVYLCASSPAGPGGEGYTFGSGTRLTVV.